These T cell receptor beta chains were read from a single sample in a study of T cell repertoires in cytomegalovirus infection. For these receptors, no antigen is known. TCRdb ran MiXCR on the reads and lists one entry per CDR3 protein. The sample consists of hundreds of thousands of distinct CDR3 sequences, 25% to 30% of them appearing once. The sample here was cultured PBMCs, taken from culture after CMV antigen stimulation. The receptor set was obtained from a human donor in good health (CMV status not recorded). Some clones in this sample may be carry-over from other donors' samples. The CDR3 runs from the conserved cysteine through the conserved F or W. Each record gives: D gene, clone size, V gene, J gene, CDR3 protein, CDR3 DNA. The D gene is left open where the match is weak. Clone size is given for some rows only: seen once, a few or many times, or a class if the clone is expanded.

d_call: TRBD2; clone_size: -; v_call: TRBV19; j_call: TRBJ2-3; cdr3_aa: CASSVGLAGSSDTQYF; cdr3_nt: TGTGCCAGTAGTGTGGGACTAGCGGGAAGTTCAGATACGCAGTATTTT
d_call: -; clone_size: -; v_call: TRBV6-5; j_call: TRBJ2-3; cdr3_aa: CASSRDFYSTDTQYF; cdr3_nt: TGTGCCAGCAGTAGGGACTTCTATAGCACAGATACGCAGTATTTT
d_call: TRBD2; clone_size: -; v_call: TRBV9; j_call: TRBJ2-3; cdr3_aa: CASSARLGTSGPTDTQYF; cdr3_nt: TGTGCCAGCAGCGCTAGGCTTGGGACTAGCGGTCCCACAGATACGCAGTATTTT
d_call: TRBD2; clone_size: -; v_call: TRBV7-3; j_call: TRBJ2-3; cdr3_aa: CASSLRGPQAGASDTQYF; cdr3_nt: TGTGCCAGCAGCTTAAGGGGCCCCCAAGCGGGGGCTAGTGATACGCAGTATTTT
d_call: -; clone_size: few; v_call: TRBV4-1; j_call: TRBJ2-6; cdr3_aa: CASSQVGTPGANVLTF; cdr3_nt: TGCGCCAGCAGCCAAGTCGGCACCCCCGGGGCCAACGTCCTGACTTTC
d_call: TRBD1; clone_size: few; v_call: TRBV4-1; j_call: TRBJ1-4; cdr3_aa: CASSQGTGGGEKLFF; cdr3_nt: TGCGCCAGCAGCCAGGGGACAGGGGGCGGTGAAAAACTGTTTTTT
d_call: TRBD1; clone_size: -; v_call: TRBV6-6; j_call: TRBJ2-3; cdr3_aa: CASKDRGYWGTDTQYF; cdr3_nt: TGTGCCAGCAAGGACAGGGGCTACTGGGGCACAGATACGCAGTATTTT
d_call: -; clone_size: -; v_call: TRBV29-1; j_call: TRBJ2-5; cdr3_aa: CSVEDQAGKGVQETQYF; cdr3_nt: TGCAGCGTTGAAGATCAGGCAGGGAAAGGGGTCCAAGAGACCCAGTACTTC
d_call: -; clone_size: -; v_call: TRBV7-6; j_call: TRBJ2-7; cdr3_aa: CATTGVDDEQYF; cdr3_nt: TGTGCCACAACAGGAGTGGATGACGAGCAGTACTTC
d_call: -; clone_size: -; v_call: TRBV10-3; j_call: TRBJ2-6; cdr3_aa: CAIREWQFAGANVLTF; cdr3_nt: TGTGCCATCAGAGAATGGCAGTTCGCTGGGGCCAACGTCCTGACTTTC
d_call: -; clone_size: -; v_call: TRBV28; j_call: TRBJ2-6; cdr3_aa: CASSSAGQPSGANVLTF; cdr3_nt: TGTGCCAGCAGTTCCGCCGGACAGCCCTCTGGGGCCAACGTCCTGACTTTC
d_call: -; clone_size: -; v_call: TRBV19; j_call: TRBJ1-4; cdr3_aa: CASREGTRGGKLFF; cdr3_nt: TGTGCCAGTAGAGAAGGGACCAGGGGCGGAAAACTGTTTTTT
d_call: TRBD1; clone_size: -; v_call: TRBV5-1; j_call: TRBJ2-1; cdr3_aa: CASRQSGGGIYEQFF; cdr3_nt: TGCGCCAGCAGGCAATCAGGGGGCGGAATTTATGAGCAGTTCTTC
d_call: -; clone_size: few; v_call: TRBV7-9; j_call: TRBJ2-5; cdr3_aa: CASSLAGGGTETQYF; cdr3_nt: TGTGCCAGCAGCTTAGCGGGTGGAGGGACTGAGACCCAGTACTTC
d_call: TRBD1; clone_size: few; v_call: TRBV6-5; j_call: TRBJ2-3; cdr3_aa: CASSYSRGQGYHTQYF; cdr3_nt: TGTGCCAGCAGTTACTCCAGGGGACAGGGGTATCATACGCAGTATTTT
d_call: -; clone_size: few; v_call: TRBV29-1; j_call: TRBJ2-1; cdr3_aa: CSVGGGQYNEQFF; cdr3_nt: TGCAGCGTTGGGGGGGGGCAATACAATGAGCAGTTCTTC
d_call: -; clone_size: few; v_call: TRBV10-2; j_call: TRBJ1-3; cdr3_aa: CASSERRGSGNTIYF; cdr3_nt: TGCGCCAGCAGTGAGAGGAGGGGCTCTGGAAACACCATATATTTT
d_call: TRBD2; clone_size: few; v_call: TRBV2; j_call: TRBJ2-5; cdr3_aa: CASRNRLAGVEETQYF; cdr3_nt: TGTGCCAGCAGGAACCGACTAGCGGGAGTGGAAGAGACCCAGTACTTC
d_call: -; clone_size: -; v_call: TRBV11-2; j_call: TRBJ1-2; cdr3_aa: CASSPVQDGLYGYTF; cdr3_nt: TGTGCCAGCAGCCCTGTCCAGGACGGACTCTATGGCTACACCTTC
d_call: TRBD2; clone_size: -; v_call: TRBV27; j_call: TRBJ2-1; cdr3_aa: CASSLTGTSGGAAEQFF; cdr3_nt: TGTGCCAGCAGTTTAACTGGGACTAGCGGGGGGGCCGCTGAGCAGTTCTTC
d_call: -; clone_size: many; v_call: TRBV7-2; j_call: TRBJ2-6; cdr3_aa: CASSPQGTSSGANVLTF; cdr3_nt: TGTGCCAGCAGCCCCCAGGGAACTAGCTCTGGGGCCAACGTCCTGACTTTC
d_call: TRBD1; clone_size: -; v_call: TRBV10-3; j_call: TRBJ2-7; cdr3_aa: CAIRGDRGGHEQYF; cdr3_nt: TGTGCCATCCGGGGGGACAGGGGCGGGCACGAGCAGTACTTC